The 4 T cell receptor beta chains reported below all come from one sample, sequenced in a study of spatial heterogeneity in lung cancer. TCRdb analysed the 5' RACE reads with MiXCR anew, one entry per CDR3 protein. The table has roughly 5,000 distinct CDR3 sequences, around 3.8% seen once. Time point given: sample taken at primary tumor resection. The sample consisted of normal lung tissue next to the tumor, taken at surgery. The source is a male donor with early-stage non-small cell lung cancer.

This clonotype showed up just a few times. The chain combines TRBV12-3 or TRBV12-4 with TRBJ1-2; weak D call: TRBD1 (5 bases). Trimming pared 5 bases from V and 8 bases from J, leaving 24 bases between. The CDR3 spans 16 residues. Here the CDR3 reads CASSLPGRGWWEGYTF. The CDR3 bases are TGTGCCAGCAGTCTGCCCGGGCGGGGGTGGTGGGAAGGCTACACCTTC.

This clonotype was observed many times. This chain uses TRBV6-1 with TRBJ2-7, with TRBD2 as a possible D gene (6 bases). V lost 6 bases and J lost 7, with 13 bases in between. Looked up from germline, CDR1 is MNHNS and CDR2 is SASEGT. The CDR3 spans 12 residues. The CDR3 sequence is CASSGLAREQYF. CDR3 bases: TGTGCCAGCAGCGGGCTAGCGAGGGAGCAGTACTTC.

By share of the sample, this clonotype is medium-sized. V usage is TRBV13 and J usage is TRBJ2-1; 8 bases line up with TRBD1. CDR1 and CDR2 from the germline V gene are PRHDT and FYEKMQ (reference sequence). V was pared by 9 bases and J by 4 bases, with 11 bases of the junction left unmatched. The CDR3 contains 15 residues. CDR3 in DNA: TGTGCCAGTAATTCAGGGGGCATTAAATACAATGAGCAGTTCTTC. Translation: CASNSGGIKYNEQFF.

This clonotype counts as large (0.1 to 1%). The chain links TRBV6-1 to TRBJ1-4, with no clear D. From germline, CDR1 is MNHNS and CDR2 SASEGT. Trimming took 4 bases from V and 4 from J, leaving 10 bases between them. The CDR3 extends over 14 amino acids. The CDR3 DNA follows: TGTGCCAGCAGTGCTGGGCGTTTTAATGAAAAACTGTTTTTT. Amino acids: CASSAGRFNEKLFF.